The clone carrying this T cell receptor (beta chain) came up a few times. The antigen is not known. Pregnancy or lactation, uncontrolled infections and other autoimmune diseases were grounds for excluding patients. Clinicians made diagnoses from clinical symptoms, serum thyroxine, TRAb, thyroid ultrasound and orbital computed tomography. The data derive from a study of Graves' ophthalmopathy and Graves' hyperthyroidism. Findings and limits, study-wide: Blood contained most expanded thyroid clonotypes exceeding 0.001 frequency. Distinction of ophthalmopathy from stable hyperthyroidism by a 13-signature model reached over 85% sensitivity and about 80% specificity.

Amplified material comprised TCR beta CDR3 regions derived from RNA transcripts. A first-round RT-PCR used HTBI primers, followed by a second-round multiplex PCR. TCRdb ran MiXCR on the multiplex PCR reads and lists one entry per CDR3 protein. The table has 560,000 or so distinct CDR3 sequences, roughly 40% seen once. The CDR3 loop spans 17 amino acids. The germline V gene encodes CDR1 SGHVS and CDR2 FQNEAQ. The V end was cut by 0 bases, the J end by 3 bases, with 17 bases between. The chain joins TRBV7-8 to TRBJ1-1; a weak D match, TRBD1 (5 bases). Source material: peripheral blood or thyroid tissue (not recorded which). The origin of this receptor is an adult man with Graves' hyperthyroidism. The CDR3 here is CASSLAGRRVSYTEAFF. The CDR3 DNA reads TGTGCCAGCAGCTTAGCGGGGCGAAGGGTCAGTTACACTGAAGCTTTCTTT.